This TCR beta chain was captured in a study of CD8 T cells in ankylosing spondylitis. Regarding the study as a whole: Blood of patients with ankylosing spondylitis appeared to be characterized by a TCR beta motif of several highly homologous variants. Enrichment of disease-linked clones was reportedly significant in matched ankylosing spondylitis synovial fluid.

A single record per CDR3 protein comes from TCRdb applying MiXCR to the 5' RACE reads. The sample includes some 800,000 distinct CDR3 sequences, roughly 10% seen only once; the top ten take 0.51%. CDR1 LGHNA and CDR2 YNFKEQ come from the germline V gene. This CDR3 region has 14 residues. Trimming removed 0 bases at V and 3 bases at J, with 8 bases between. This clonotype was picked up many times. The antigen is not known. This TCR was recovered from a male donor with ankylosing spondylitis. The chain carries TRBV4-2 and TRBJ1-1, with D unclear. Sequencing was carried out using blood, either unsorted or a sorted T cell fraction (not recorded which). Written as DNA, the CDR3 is TGTGCCAGCAGCCAAGATCGGACGTACACTGAAGCTTTCTTT. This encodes CASSQDRTYTEAFF.